The source of this T cell receptor beta chain is a study of cytomegalovirus exposure and HLA in healthy donors (dated 2017 in TCRdb). About the investigation overall: According to a later analysis, the approximately 120 validation repertoires were produced on the same platform as the 666 repertoires of the first cohort. The study aimed to test whether cataloging public T cell receptors could reveal signatures of past pathogen exposure. Along with the approximately 650-subject first cohort, a separate validation cohort of approximately 110 different subjects was used. To predict cytomegalovirus infection status, the study brought together high-throughput TCR immunosequencing, statistical association of individual TCRs with disease status, and machine learning.

The library was prepared using the immunoSEQ multiplex PCR assay. The source study handled its data this way. A statistical classification framework was developed to diagnose cytomegalovirus status using the catalog of TCR beta chain sequences. TCRdb took over this immuneACCESS table, retaining in-frame rearrangements with V and J assigned. Such tables are incomplete; in checked studies, under half of the missing clones stem from an unresolved V gene, and the remainder is unexplained. That table supplies the V and J calls and clone size; D and trimming were determined from the DNA. This sample has about 130,000 clones in its table, and over 85% of those were observed once. Around 3.5% of the sample belongs to the ten largest clones. Separate from the approximately 690-subject first cohort, the validation cohort of roughly 110 subjects was the group to which the donors belonged. The CDR3 contains 15 residues, cysteine and phenylalanine counted. Only CDR3 DNA is held: 45 bases, read in frame from base 1. At the junction V is shortened by 3 bases and J by 1 base, with 12 bases in between. For CDR1 and CDR2, the germline V gene lists MNHNS and SASEGT.

This clone has just one count. This clone's antigen is unknown. No per-base quality is available; no much larger clone lies one base away. The research as a whole found: Cytomegalovirus status was reported to be diagnosed by the classifier with high specificity and sensitivity in both the original and validation cohorts. It was suggested by the authors that the approach could potentially be generalized to other disease states and immunological phenotypes. Most TCR sequences were seen in very few donors, while some public TCRs were found in many individuals. A later analysis lacked HLA typing for the validation cohort, so it scored co-occurrence in that cohort across all 110 or so repertoires. A total of 150 or so TCR beta chains were listed by the study as associated with cytomegalovirus. Three of the identified cytomegalovirus-associated TCR beta chains were confirmed in vitro to be specific for cytomegalovirus antigens. Subsequent analysis determined that TCRs grouped into clusters in the first cohort also showed a tendency toward co-occurrence across the roughly 110 validation repertoires, and approximately 93% of cluster scores exceeded 0.

The sequenced sample was PBMCs. The chain is assembled from TRBV6-1 and TRBJ1-1; perhaps TRBD1 is the D gene, with 6 bases matching. The receptor was derived from a young man in good health and CMV-seronegative. The CDR3 reads as follows: CASSELGAKNTEAFF. The DNA sequence is TGTGCCAGCAGTGAGTTGGGGGCGAAGAACACTGAAGCTTTCTTT.